This T cell receptor beta chain emerged from a study of beta chain features in type 1 diabetes. Germline V gene data show CDR1 as MDHEN and CDR2 as SYDVKM. This CDR3 region has 16 residues. The V and J ends lost 6 bases and 8 bases, in that order; junction bases with no gene match: 10. In this sample, this clone turned up a few times. The antigen is not known. Findings of the study overall: Shortening that was moderate but significant affected the TCRB CDR3s of Type 1 diabetes patients in all four CD4+ subsets.

Expressed TCRB transcripts were sequenced because the entire RNA isolate underwent reverse transcription. Here immunoSEQ multiplex PCR was the method, and the copy in TCRdb shows in-frame clones only, minus some. The repertoire holds 250,000 or so clones, with around 13% as singletons. The chain combines TRBV28 with TRBJ2-1, with TRBD2 identical over 13 bases. What was sequenced was naive CD4+ T cells from blood. This TCR derives from a man aged 25-40 years with type 1 diabetes. The CDR3 DNA reads TGTGCCAGCAGCATATCCGGGACTAGCGGGATCTATGAGCAGTTCTTC. This translates into CASSISGTSGIYEQFF.